This T cell receptor beta chain was sequenced for a study of shared clonotypes between healthy human individuals (TCRdb year 2020). With respect to the entire study: The cohort comprised two women and a few men aged 18 to 49 years. To estimate repertoire size and how much clonotype sharing occurs between individuals, the study deeply sequenced the blood TCR repertoires of roughly 5 healthy adults. Different laboratories and diverse techniques were used to prepare libraries and sequence TCR repertoires, to increase sequencing depth and limit assay-specific biases. Between about 0.8 and 9.5 billion PBMCs per donor were obtained by leukapheresis.

Using the deep immunoSEQ assay, TCR CDR3 regions were amplified from genomic DNA by multiplex PCR. Extracted genomic DNA from each cell subset was distributed evenly across all wells of several immunoSEQ 96-well plates, and each plate was treated as a replicate. Each replicate PCR for unsorted PBMC received approximately 0.3 ug genomic DNA, equal to about 30,000 T cell genomes. Ten immunoSEQ deep assay plates were used to sequence the unsorted PBMC genomic DNA. The purified libraries were quantified using a Qubit 3.0 fluorometer, sized with a Bioanalyzer 2100, and then quantified again using the KAPA Library Quantification kit. Each immunoSEQ 96-well plate was sequenced on its own single-read 150-cycle Illumina NextSeq 550 flow cell. Turning to the authors' computational methods: Because the immunoSEQ output held only junctional sequences and lacked quality scores, the filtering could not match the filtering applied to full-length reads. To assign V/J genes and CDR3, sequences were annotated using PyIR, a Python wrapper for IgBLAST v1.9, with IMGT germline references. Reads with weak V/J assignments (E-value above 1e-6), missing CDR3, stop codons, out-of-frame junctions, or ambiguous translated residues were removed. A V3J clonotype was defined by an identical inferred V gene, J gene, and CDR3 amino acid sequence. Percentage overlap between repertoires was computed as shared unique clonotypes divided by the size of the smaller repertoire. RTK rarefaction, the Chao1 estimator, and Recon v2.1 estimates of unobserved clonotypes were used to assess repertoire richness. Imported from immuneACCESS, the table was reduced by TCRdb to in-frame sequences with V and J called. These copies leave out some clones; in studies compared against another copy, an unresolved V gene accounts for under half, and the cause of the remainder is not known. The D gene and trimming were derived from the DNA, and the V and J assignments and clone size from that table. For this sample there are hundreds of thousands of clones; about 80% appear just once. The ten largest make up around 12% of the sample.

With respect to this clone: No cognate antigen has been identified for it. Base qualities are missing; no much larger clone stands one base away.

General study outcomes and caveats: Only blood was sampled, and tissue TCR repertoires likely differ from those in blood. Based on pairwise subsampling, the degree of clonotype sharing among donors was expected to be affected by sequencing depth. The genetic and exposure-history diversity represented was limited by the small number of donors.

The CDR3 holds 15 amino acids from the cysteine to the phenylalanine. Just CDR3 DNA is preserved here, 45 bases in frame from base 1. The germline V gene yields SGHRS for CDR1 and YFSETQ for CDR2. Germline trimming: 3 bases from V, 5 bases from J; junction bases outside gene matches: 9. The donors were healthy, HIV-negative adults with no recently reported acute infections or vaccinations. All donors were Caucasian adults living in Nashville, Tennessee, USA. For unsorted samples, 90 million or so PBMCs were counted, and genomic DNA was extracted using the QIAamp DNA Blood Mini kit. After blood collection by leukapheresis, PBMCs were isolated using Ficoll-Histopaque density gradient centrifugation and then cryopreserved in the vapor phase of liquid nitrogen.

The sample comprised PBMCs. The sequence is built from TRBV5-1 and TRBJ2-7, with 9 junctional bases fitting TRBD1. This clonotype was sampled from a woman in her thirties or forties in good health. Some clones in this sample may be carry-over from other donors' samples. The CDR3 reads CASSSAGTGLNEQYF. The sequence in DNA is TGCGCCAGCAGCTCCGCCGGGACAGGGCTTAACGAGCAGTACTTC.